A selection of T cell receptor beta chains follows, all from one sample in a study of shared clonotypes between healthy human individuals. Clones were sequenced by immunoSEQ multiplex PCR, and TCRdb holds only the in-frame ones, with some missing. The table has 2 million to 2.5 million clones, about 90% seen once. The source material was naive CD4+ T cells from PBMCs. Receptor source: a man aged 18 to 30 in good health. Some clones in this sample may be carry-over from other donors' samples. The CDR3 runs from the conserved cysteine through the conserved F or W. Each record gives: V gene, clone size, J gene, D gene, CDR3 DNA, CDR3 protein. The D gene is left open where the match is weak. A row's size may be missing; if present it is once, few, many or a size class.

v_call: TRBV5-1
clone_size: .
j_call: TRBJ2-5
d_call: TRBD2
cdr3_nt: TGCGCCAGCAGCAAAGGACTAGCGGGACAAGAGACCCAGTACTTC
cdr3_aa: CASSKGLAGQETQYF

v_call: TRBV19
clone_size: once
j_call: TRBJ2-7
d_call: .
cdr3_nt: TGTGCCAGTAGTATATCGAGAGAATCCTACGAGCAGTACTTC
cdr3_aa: CASSISRESYEQYF

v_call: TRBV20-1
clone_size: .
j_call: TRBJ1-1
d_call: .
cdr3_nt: TGCAGTGCTAGATTATACCGGGAAGCTTTCTTT
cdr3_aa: CSARLYREAFF

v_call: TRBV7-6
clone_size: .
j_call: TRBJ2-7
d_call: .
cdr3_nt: TGTGCCAGCAGCATCGGACCAACGAATTACGAGCAGTACTTC
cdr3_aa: CASSIGPTNYEQYF

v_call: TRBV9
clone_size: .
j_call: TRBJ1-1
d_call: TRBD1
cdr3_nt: TGTGCCAGCAGCGTAGGCCAGGGGGCGAGTGATACTGAAGCTTTCTTT
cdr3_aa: CASSVGQGASDTEAFF

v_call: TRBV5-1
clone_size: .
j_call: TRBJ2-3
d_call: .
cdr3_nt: TGCGCCAGCAGCCGGGACATATCAAGCACAGATACGCAGTATTTT
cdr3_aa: CASSRDISSTDTQYF

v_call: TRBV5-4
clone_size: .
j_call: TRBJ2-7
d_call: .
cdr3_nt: TGTGCCAGCAGCCCCCCCGGGTCGGGGGACGAGCAGTACTTC
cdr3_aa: CASSPPGSGDEQYF

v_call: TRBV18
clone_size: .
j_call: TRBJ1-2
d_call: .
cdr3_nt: TGTGCCAGCTCCCCATCTCCTAACTATGGCTACACCTTC
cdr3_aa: CASSPSPNYGYTF

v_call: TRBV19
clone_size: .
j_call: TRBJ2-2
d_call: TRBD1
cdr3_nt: TGTGCCAGTAGGCGAGACAGGGGGACCGGGGAGCTGTTTTTT
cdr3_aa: CASRRDRGTGELFF

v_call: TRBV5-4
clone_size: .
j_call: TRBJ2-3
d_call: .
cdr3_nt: TGTGCCAGCAGCTTGGCCCCCCCCCGGGCGGGAATCACAGATACGCAGTATTTT
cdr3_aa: CASSLAPPRAGITDTQYF

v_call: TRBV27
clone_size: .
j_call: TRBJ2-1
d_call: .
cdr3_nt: TGTGCCAGCAGTTTCCGGCCGAGAAGCTCCTACAATGAGCAGTTCTTC
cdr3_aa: CASSFRPRSSYNEQFF

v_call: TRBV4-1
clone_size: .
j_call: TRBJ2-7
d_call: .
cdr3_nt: TGCGCCAGCAGCGTCGGGACCCATAGCTCCTACGAGCAGTACTTC
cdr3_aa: CASSVGTHSSYEQYF

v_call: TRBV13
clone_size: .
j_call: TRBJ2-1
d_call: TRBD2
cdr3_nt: TGTGCCAGCAGCGTTGGGACTAGCGGGTCTTACAATGAGCAGTTCTTC
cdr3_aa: CASSVGTSGSYNEQFF

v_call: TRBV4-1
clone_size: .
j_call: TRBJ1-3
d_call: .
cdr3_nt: TGCGCCAGCAGCCAAGAGAGGCAGCACTCTGGAAACACCATATATTTT
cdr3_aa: CASSQERQHSGNTIYF

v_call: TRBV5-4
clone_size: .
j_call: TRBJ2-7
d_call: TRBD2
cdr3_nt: TGTGCCAGCAGCTCGGGACTAGCGGCTCCCTACGAGCAGTACTTC
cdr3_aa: CASSSGLAAPYEQYF

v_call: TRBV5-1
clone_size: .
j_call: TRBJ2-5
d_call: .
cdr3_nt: TGCGCCAGCAGCTTAGGGACACGGCAAGAGACCCAGTACTTC
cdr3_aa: CASSLGTRQETQYF

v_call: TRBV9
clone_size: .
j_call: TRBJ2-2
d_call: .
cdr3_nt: TGTGCCAGCAGCGTAGATTTAGCGGCGAACACCGGGGAGCTGTTTTTT
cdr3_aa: CASSVDLAANTGELFF

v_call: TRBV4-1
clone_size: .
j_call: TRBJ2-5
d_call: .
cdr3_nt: TGCGCCAGCAGCCAAGTGGGCAGGGAGTTCCAAGAGACCCAGTACTTC
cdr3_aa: CASSQVGREFQETQYF

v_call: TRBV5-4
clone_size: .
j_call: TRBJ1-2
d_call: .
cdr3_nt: TGTGCCAGCACCCCGAACGGGGGGGTGAGAGGCTACACCTTC
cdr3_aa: CASTPNGGVRGYTF

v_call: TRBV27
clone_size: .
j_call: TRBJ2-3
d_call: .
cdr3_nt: TGTGCCAGCAGCGATATAGAGTATACGCAGTATTTT
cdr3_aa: CASSDIEYTQYF

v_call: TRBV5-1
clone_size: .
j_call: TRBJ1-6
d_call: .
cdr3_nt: TGCGCCAGCAGCTTGGACAGTATTAGCTCCTATAATTCACCCCTCCACTTT
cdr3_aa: CASSLDSISSYNSPLHF

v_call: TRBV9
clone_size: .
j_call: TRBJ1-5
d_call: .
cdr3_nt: TGTGCCAGCAGCGCCCTCGAGGGGCCCCAGCATTTT
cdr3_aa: CASSALEGPQHF

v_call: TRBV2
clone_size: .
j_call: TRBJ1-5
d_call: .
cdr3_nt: TGTGCCAGCAGTGAGGTACAGGAGAATCAGCCCCAGCATTTT
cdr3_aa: CASSEVQENQPQHF

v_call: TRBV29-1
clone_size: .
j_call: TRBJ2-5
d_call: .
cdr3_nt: TGCAGCGTTGAGAGGAGGGAGACCCAGTACTTC
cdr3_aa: CSVERRETQYF

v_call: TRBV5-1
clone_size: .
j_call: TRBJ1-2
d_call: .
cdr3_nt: TGCGCCAGCAGCGCTTCCGTGGAGGGCTACACCTTC
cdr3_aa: CASSASVEGYTF

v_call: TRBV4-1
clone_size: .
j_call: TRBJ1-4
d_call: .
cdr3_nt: TGCGCCAGCAGCCAAGTGAATTTTAATGAAAAACTGTTTTTT
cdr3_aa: CASSQVNFNEKLFF

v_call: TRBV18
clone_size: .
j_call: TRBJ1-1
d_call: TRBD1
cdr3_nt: TGTGCCAGCTCACTCCGGGACAGGGGGGTTGTGAACACTGAAGCTTTCTTT
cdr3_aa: CASSLRDRGVVNTEAFF

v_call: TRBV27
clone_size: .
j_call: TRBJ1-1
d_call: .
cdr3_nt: TGTGCCAGCAGTTTATCGGAGGGAAGAAACACTGAAGCTTTCTTT
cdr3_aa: CASSLSEGRNTEAFF

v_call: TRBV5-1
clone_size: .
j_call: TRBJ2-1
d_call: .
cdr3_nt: TGCGCCAGCAGCTTAGGTGGGACCAGCTCCTACAATGAGCAGTTCTTC
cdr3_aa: CASSLGGTSSYNEQFF

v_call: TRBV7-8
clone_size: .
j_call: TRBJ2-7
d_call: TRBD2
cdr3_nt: TGTGCCAGCAGATATCTAGCGGGAGGGTGGGGTAGCTACGAGCAGTACTTC
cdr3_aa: CASRYLAGGWGSYEQYF